This T cell receptor (beta chain) was documented in a study of T-cell reconstitution after alpha-beta-depleted transplantation in children. Findings of the study overall: At day 60, the high TCRbeta diversity found in some patients originated from recipient T cells and thymic progenitors that had survived. The authors attributed T-cell counts and diversity one year after transplant mostly to newly produced T cells.

TCRbeta library preparation incorporated unique molecular identifiers. TCRdb ran MiXCR on the PCR reads and lists one entry per CDR3 protein. The top ten hold 25% to 35% of the sample, which has about 900,000 distinct CDR3 sequences, about 29% seen once. CDR3 length: 15 amino acids. Germline V gene sequence: CDR1 SGHKS, CDR2 YYEKEE (reference sequence). The V end lost 1 base, the J end lost 5 bases, and 13 bases lay between the germline ends. Points on this clonotype: Its antigen is unknown.

J is TRBJ2-1 and V is TRBV5-5; D remains ambiguous. This clonotype was sampled from a boy less than two years old who had a stem cell transplant for SCID, so the T cells may come from the graft donor. The input for sequencing was PBMCs, mostly from graft donor cells, taken 360 days after TCRalphabeta/CD19-depleted stem cell transplant. The CDR3 spells CASSLSLVKDNEQFF. The CDR3 DNA reads TGTGCCAGCAGCTTGAGCTTAGTTAAGGACAATGAGCAGTTCTTC.